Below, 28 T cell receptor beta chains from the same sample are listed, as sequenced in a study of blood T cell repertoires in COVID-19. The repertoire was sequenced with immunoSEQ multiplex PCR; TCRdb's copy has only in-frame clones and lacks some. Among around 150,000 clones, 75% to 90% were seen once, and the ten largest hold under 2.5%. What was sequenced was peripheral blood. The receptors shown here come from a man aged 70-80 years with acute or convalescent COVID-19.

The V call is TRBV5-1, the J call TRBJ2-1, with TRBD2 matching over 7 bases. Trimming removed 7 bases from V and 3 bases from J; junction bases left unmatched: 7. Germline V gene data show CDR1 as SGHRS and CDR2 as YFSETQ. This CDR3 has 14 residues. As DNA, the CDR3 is TGCGCCAGCGGACCGGGACTACGCTACAATGAGCAGTTCTTC. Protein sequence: CASGPGLRYNEQFF.

In nucleotides, the CDR3 is TGTGCCAGCAGCTCGGAAGGGGGACACGCCTACGAGCAGTACTTC. This sequence encodes CASSSEGGHAYEQYF. V gene TRBV11-2 combines with J gene TRBJ2-7; TRBD1 is a possible D gene (6 bases). This CDR3 is built from 15 residues. V gave up 4 bases and J gave up 2 bases, with 15 bases separating them. Germline V CDR1 and CDR2: SGHAT, FQNNGV.

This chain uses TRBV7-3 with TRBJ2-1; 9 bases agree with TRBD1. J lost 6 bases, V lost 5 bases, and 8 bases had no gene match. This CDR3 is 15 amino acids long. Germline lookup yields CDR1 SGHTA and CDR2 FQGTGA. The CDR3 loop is CASSPEGDRVNEQFF. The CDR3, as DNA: TGTGCCAGCAGCCCCGAAGGGGACAGGGTCAATGAGCAGTTCTTC. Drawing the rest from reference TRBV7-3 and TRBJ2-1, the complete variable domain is GAGVSQTPSNKVTEKGKYVELRCDPISGHTALYWYRQSLGQGPEFLIYFQGTGAADDSGLPNDRFFAVRPEGSVSTLKIQRTERGDSAVYLCASSPEGDRVNEQFFGPGTRLTVL.

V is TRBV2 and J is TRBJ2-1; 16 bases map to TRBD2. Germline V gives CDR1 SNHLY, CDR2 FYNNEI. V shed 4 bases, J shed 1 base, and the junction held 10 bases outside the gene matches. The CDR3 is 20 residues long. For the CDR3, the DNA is TGTGCCAGCAGTGCGCCGAAGGGACTAGCGGGGGGGATTTCCTACAATGAGCAGTTCTTC. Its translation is CASSAPKGLAGGISYNEQFF.

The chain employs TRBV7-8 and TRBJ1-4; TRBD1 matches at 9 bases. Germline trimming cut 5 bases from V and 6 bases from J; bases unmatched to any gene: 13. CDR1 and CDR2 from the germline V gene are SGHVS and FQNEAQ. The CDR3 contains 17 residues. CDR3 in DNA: TGTGCCAGCAGCACCTTAGGACAGGGGAACGGGGATGAAAAACTGTTTTTT. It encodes CASSTLGQGNGDEKLFF.

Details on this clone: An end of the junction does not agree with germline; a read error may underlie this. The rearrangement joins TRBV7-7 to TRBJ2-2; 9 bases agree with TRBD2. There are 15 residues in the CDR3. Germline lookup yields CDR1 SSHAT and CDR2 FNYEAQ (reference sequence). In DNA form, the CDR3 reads TGTGCTAGCAGCCGACTAGCGGCAAACACCGGGGAGCTGTTTTTT. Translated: CASSRLAANTGELFF.

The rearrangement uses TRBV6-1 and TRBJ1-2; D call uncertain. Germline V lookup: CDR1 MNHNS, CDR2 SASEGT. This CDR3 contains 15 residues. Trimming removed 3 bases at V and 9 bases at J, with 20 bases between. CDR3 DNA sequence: TGTGCCAGCAGTGAGACGGTATCAGCCGGGATACGCTACACCTTC. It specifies CASSETVSAGIRYTF.

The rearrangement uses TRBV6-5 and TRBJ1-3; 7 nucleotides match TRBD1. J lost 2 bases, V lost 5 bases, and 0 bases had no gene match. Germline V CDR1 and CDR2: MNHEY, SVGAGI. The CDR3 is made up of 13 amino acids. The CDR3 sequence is CASSTGAGNTIYF. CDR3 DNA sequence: TGTGCCAGCAGTACAGGGGCTGGAAACACCATATATTTT.

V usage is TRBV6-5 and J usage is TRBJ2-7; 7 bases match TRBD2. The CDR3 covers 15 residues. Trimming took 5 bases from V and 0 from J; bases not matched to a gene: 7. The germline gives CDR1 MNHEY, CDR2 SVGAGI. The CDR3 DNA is TGTGCCAGCAGTAGAGCGGGAACAAGCTCCTACGAGCAGTACTTC. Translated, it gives CASSRAGTSSYEQYF.

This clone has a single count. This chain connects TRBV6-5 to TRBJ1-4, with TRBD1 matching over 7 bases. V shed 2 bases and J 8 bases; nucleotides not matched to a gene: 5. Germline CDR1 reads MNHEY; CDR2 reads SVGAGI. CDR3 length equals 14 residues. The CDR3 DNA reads TGTGCCAGCAGTTACGACAGGGTGGAGGAAAAACTGTTTTTT. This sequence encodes CASSYDRVEEKLFF.

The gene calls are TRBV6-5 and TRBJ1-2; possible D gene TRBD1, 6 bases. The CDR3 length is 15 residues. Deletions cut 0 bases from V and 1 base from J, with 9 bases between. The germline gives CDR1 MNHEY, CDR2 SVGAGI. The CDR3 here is CASSYSGTLNYGYTF. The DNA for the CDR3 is TGTGCCAGCAGTTACTCCGGGACACTTAACTATGGCTACACCTTC.

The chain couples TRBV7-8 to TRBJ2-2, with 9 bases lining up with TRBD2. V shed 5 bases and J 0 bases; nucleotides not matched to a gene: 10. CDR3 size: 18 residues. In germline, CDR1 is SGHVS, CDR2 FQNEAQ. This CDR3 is CASSPQAAGGANTGELFF. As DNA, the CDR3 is TGTGCCAGCAGCCCCCAGGCTGCGGGAGGGGCGAACACCGGGGAGCTGTTTTTT.

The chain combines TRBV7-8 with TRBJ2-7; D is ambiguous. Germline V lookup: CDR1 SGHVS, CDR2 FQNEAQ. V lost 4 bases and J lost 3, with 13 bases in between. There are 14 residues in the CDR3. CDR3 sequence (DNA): TGTGCCAGCAGCTCCCTAGAGAGGCTCTACGAGCAGTACTTC. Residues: CASSSLERLYEQYF.

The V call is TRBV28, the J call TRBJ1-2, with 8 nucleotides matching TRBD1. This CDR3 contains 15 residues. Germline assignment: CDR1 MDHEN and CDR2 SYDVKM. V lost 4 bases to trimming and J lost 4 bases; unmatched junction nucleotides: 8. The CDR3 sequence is CASSSPGGVPYGYTF. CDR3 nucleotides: TGTGCCAGCAGTTCACCAGGGGGCGTCCCCTATGGCTACACCTTC.

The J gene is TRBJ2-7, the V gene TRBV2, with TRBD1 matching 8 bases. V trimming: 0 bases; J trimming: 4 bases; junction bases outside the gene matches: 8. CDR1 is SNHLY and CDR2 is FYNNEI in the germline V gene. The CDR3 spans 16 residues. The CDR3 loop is CASSEALGTGPYEQYF. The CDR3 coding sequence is TGTGCCAGCAGTGAAGCGCTTGGGACAGGACCGTACGAGCAGTACTTC.

DNA of the CDR3: TGCGCCAGCAGCTTCGGCGGGGGATCGGGAGATACGCAGTATTTT. Amino acid sequence: CASSFGGGSGDTQYF. The chain combines TRBV5-1 with TRBJ2-3; 7 bases agree with TRBD2. CDR1 and CDR2 (germline): SGHRS, YFSETQ. The CDR3 runs 15 residues. V dropped 2 bases and J dropped 5; count of bases not matched to a gene: 8.

This CDR3 is CASSPPLRDRHRDTIYF. CDR3 bases: TGTGCCAGCAGCCCGCCGCTGAGGGACAGGCACCGTGACACCATATATTTT. This rearrangement joins TRBV7-8 to TRBJ1-3; 8 positions agree with TRBD1. This CDR3 is 17 amino acids long. CDR1 SGHVS and CDR2 FQNEAQ come from the germline V gene. The V gene end was trimmed by 5 bases and the J gene end by 8 bases; junction bases not matched to a gene: 17.

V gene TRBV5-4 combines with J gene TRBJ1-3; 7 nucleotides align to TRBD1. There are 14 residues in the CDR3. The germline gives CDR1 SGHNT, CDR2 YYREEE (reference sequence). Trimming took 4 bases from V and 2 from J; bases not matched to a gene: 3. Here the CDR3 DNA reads TGTGCCAGCAGCAGACAGGGTACTGGAAACACCATATATTTT. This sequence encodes CASSRQGTGNTIYF. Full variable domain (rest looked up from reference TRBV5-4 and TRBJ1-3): ETGVTQSPTHLIKTRGQQVTLRCSSQSGHNTVSWYQQALGQGPQFIFQYYREEENGRGNFPPRFSGLQFPNYSSELNVNALELDDSALYLCASSRQGTGNTIYFGEGSWLTVV.

The CDR3 region is CASSSYQNYGYTF. CDR3 nucleotides: TGTGCCAGCAGCTCTTACCAGAACTATGGCTACACCTTC. The chain uses TRBV12-3 or TRBV12-4 and TRBJ1-2; no reliable D call. Trimming removed 6 bases at V and 2 bases at J, with 10 bases between. The CDR3 covers 13 residues.

The CDR3 sequence: CSGKTTGVGGYTF. As DNA, the CDR3 is TGCAGCGGGAAAACCACAGGGGTCGGTGGCTACACCTTC. V usage is TRBV29-1 and J usage is TRBJ1-2; 7 bases are a match to TRBD1. Per the germline V gene, CDR1 is SQVTM and CDR2 is ANQGSEA. This CDR3 has 13 residues. The V and J ends lost 7 bases and 7 bases, in that order; junction bases with no gene match: 12.

The CDR3 is CASGVDRGGEKLFF. The CDR3 DNA follows: TGTGCCAGCGGGGTTGACAGGGGCGGTGAAAAACTGTTTTTT. V and J are TRBV6-5 and TRBJ1-4, with 8 positions matching TRBD1. The CDR3 is made up of 14 amino acids. Germline CDR1 and CDR2: MNHEY and SVGAGI. V trimming: 8 bases; J trimming: 7 bases; junction bases outside the gene matches: 9.

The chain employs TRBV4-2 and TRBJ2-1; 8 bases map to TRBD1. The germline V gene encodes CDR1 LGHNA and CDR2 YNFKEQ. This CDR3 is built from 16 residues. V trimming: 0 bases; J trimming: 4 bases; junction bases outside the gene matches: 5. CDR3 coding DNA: TGTGCCAGCAGCCAAGACAGGGGGCGATCATACAATGAGCAGTTCTTC. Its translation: CASSQDRGRSYNEQFF.

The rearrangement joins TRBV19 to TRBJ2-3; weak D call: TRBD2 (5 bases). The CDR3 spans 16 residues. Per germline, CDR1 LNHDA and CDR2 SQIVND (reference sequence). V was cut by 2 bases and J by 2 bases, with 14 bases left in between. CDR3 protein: CASSIIGGRFTDTQYF. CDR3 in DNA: TGTGCCAGTAGTATAATCGGCGGGCGCTTCACAGATACGCAGTATTTT.

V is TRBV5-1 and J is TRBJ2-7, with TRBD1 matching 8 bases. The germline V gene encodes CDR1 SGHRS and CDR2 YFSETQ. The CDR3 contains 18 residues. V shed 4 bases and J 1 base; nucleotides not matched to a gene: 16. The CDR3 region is CASSPSLADRGTSYEQYF. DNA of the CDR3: TGCGCCAGCAGCCCTTCACTCGCTGACAGGGGAACATCCTACGAGCAGTACTTC.

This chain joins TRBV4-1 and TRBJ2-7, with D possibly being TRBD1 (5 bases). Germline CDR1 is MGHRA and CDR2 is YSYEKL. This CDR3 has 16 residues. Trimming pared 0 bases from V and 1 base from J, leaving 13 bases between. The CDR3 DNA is TGCGCCAGCAGCCAAGATGCCAGGGCTATTTCCTACGAGCAGTACTTC. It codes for CASSQDARAISYEQYF.

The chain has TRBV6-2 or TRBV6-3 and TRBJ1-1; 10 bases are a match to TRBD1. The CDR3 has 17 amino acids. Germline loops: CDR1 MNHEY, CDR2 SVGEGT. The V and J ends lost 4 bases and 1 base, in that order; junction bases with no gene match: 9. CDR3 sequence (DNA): TGTGCCAGCAGTTTCGGGACAGGGGAACCGGCGAACACTGAAGCTTTCTTT. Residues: CASSFGTGEPANTEAFF.

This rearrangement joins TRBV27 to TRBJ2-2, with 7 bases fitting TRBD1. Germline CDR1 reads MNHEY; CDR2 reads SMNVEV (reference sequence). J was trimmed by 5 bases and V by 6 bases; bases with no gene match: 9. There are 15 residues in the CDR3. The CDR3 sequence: CASRPRQGWTGELFF. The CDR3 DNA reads TGTGCCAGCAGACCCAGACAGGGCTGGACCGGGGAGCTGTTTTTT.

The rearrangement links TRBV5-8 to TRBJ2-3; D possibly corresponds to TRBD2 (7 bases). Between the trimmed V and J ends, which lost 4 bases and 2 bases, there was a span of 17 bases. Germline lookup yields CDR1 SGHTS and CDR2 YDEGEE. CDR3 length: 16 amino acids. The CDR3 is CASSPLRGANTDTQYF. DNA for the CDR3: TGTGCCAGCAGCCCCCTCCGGGGGGCGAACACAGATACGCAGTATTTT. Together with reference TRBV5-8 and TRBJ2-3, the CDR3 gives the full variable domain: EAGVTQSPTHLIKTRGQQATLRCSPISGHTSVYWYQQALGLGLQFLLWYDEGEERNRGNFPPRFSGRQFPNYSSELNVNALELEDSALYLCASSPLRGANTDTQYFGPGTRLTVL.